Following are 17 T cell receptor beta chains from one sample sequenced in a study of blood T cell repertoires in COVID-19. Profiling relied on immunoSEQ multiplex PCR, and the TCRdb table lists in-frame clones only, not all of them. The sample lists tens of thousands of clones; about 85% were seen once. Sequencing was done on a sample of peripheral blood. All receptors come from a human donor in a cohort sampled during active COVID-19.

The V call is TRBV5-1, the J call TRBJ2-5, with D hard to call. CDR1 is SGHRS, CDR2 YFSETQ, per germline. V lost 0 bases to trimming and J lost 4 bases, with 4 bases between them. The CDR3 consists of 12 residues. The CDR3 loop is CASSLEPETQYF. CDR3 nucleotides: TGCGCCAGCAGCTTGGAGCCAGAGACCCAGTACTTC.

The chain carries TRBV27 and TRBJ1-2; D perhaps matches TRBD1 (6 bases). This CDR3 comprises 15 residues. Germline V gene data show CDR1 as MNHEY and CDR2 as SMNVEV (reference sequence). V dropped 6 bases and J dropped 2 bases, with 16 bases sitting between them. CDR3 loop: CASSKNRQENYGYTF. The DNA for the CDR3 is TGTGCCAGCAGCAAAAACAGACAGGAAAACTATGGCTACACCTTC.

V is TRBV2 and J is TRBJ1-5, with TRBD1 matching over 8 bases. The ends lost 6 bases at V and 3 bases at J; junction bases unmatched: 7. The CDR3 spans 15 residues. Germline V lookup: CDR1 SNHLY, CDR2 FYNNEI. CDR3 loop: CASREAGGYNQPQHF. In nucleotides, the CDR3 is TGTGCCAGCAGGGAGGCAGGGGGCTACAATCAGCCCCAGCATTTT.

The rearrangement links TRBV24-1 to TRBJ1-2; TRBD1 aligns across 8 bases. Germline assignment: CDR1 KGHDR and CDR2 SFDVKD. The CDR3 spans 15 residues. V trimming: 2 bases; J trimming: 8 bases; junction bases outside the gene matches: 9. The CDR3 loop reads CATSDSEDRVNGYTF. For the CDR3, the DNA is TGTGCCACCAGTGATTCAGAGGACAGGGTAAACGGCTACACCTTC.

This chain links TRBV3-1 (or the pseudogene TRBV3-2) with TRBJ2-7; no clear D. CDR1 is LGHDT and CDR2 is YNNKEL in the germline V gene (reference sequence). Deletions cut 4 bases from V and 2 bases from J, with 12 bases between. CDR3 length: 14 residues. The CDR3 DNA reads TGTGCCAGCAGCCCGCGCCTAGGAACCTACGAGCAGTACTTC. Its protein product is CASSPRLGTYEQYF.

This chain joins TRBV6-5 and TRBJ2-2; no definite D call. The CDR3 extends over 12 amino acids. Looked up from germline, CDR1 is MNHEY and CDR2 is SVGAGI. V was shortened by 6 bases and J by 7 bases, with 9 bases between the two germline ends. For the CDR3, the DNA is TGTGCCAGCAGCGAGCGAGACGGGGAGCTGTTTTTT. Protein: CASSERDGELFF.

The chain employs TRBV28 and TRBJ1-3; tentative D call: TRBD1 (5 bases). The germline CDR1 and CDR2 sequences are MDHEN and SYDVKM. The CDR3 has 14 amino acids. V shed 6 bases and J shed 4 bases, with 13 bases lying between them. DNA of the CDR3: TGTGCCAGCAGCAGGGCAAGTGGGGGAAACACCATATATTTT. Translated: CASSRASGGNTIYF.

The chain recombines TRBV19 with TRBJ2-3; TRBD1 is a possible D gene (7 bases). The CDR3 runs to 18 residues. Trimming shortened V by 2 bases and J by 3 bases, and 21 bases separated the two germline ends. From germline, CDR1 is LNHDA and CDR2 SQIVND (reference sequence). As DNA, the CDR3 is TGTGCCAGTAGTATATCTCAATCGGGTCCAGGGGGGACAGATACGCAGTATTTT. Translated: CASSISQSGPGGTDTQYF.

The J gene is TRBJ1-5, the V gene TRBV2; D remains ambiguous. The CDR3 is 15 residues long. The V end lost 4 bases, the J end lost 0 bases, and 10 bases lay between the germline ends. Germline V gene lookup returns CDR1 SNHLY and CDR2 FYNNEI. The CDR3 DNA sequence: TGTGCCAGCAGTGTAGCGCCAGGTAGCAATCAGCCCCAGCATTTT. This translates into CASSVAPGSNQPQHF.

The V gene is TRBV4-2, the J gene TRBJ2-4, with TRBD1 matching over 7 bases. The CDR3 is 17 amino acids. J gave up 0 bases and V 1 base, and 6 bases lay outside the gene matches. CDR1 and CDR2 from the germline V gene are LGHNA and YNFKEQ. The CDR3 is CASSQGQGRIAKNIQYF. CDR3 sequence (DNA): TGTGCCAGCAGCCAAGGACAGGGAAGAATAGCCAAAAACATTCAGTACTTC.

The rearrangement uses TRBV11-3 and TRBJ2-3, with D hard to call. The V end was cut by 1 base, the J end by 8 bases, with 16 bases between. CDR3 length equals 15 residues. Germline assignment: CDR1 SGHNT and CDR2 YENEEA. CDR3 sequence: CASSLAPAPGGTQYF. CDR3 in DNA: TGTGCCAGCAGCTTAGCCCCCGCCCCCGGCGGTACGCAGTATTTT.

The count of this clone is one. The chain couples TRBV24-1 to TRBJ2-1; 10 positions agree with TRBD1. The CDR3 is made up of 14 amino acids. Unmatched junction bases numbered 2, after V lost 4 bases and J lost 6 bases. Per the germline V gene, CDR1 is KGHDR and CDR2 is SFDVKD. In DNA form, the CDR3 reads TGTGCCACCAGTGAGGGACAGGGGACCAATGAGCAGTTCTTC. Its protein product is CATSEGQGTNEQFF.

The DNA for the CDR3 is TGTGCCAGCAGTTCCGACAGCTTTCTCTACGAGCAGTACTTC. Translation: CASSSDSFLYEQYF. The chain has TRBV6-6 and TRBJ2-7, with a weak D call TRBD1 (5 bases). V was clipped by 4 bases and J by 3 bases, with 13 bases between them. CDR3 length equals 14 residues. Germline V gives CDR1 MNHNY, CDR2 SVGAGI (reference sequence).

This clone was observed once. DNA for the CDR3: TGTGCCTGGAGACACGGGACAGCGTCTGAAGCTTTCTTT. Its protein product is CAWRHGTASEAFF. The chain employs TRBV30 and TRBJ1-1; 7 bases line up with TRBD1. V gave up 3 bases and J gave up 6 bases; unmatched junction bases: 7. Germline loops: CDR1 GTSNPN, CDR2 SVGIG (reference sequence). The CDR3 contains 13 residues.

This chain uses TRBV30 with TRBJ2-7; D possibly corresponds to TRBD1 (6 bases). The V and J ends lost 1 base and 3 bases respectively, with 16 bases between them. The CDR3 is 15 residues long. The germline CDR1 and CDR2 sequences are GTSNPN and SVGIG (reference sequence). For the CDR3, the DNA is TGTGCCTGGAGTGGCCAGGGGCAGGGTAACTACGAGCAGTACTTC. Its protein product is CAWSGQGQGNYEQYF.

This clone appeared a single time. This rearrangement joins TRBV3-1 (or the pseudogene TRBV3-2) to TRBJ1-2, with D possibly matching TRBD1 (6 bases). The germline gives CDR1 LGHDT, CDR2 YNNKEL (reference sequence). V lost 4 bases and J 4 bases, leaving 7 bases between the germline ends. The CDR3 spans 12 residues. Here the CDR3 DNA reads TGTGCCAGCAGCCTGACAGGCTATGGCTACACCTTC. It is translated as CASSLTGYGYTF.

This clone was observed once. The chain links TRBV10-3 to TRBJ2-5; D might be TRBD1 (6 bases). Germline lookup yields CDR1 ENHRY and CDR2 SYGVKD. Trimming removed 0 bases at V and 1 base at J, with 15 bases between. The CDR3 totals 17 residues. The CDR3: CAISESVGGRGQETQYF. CDR3 in DNA: TGTGCCATCAGTGAGTCCGTAGGGGGAAGGGGCCAAGAGACCCAGTACTTC.